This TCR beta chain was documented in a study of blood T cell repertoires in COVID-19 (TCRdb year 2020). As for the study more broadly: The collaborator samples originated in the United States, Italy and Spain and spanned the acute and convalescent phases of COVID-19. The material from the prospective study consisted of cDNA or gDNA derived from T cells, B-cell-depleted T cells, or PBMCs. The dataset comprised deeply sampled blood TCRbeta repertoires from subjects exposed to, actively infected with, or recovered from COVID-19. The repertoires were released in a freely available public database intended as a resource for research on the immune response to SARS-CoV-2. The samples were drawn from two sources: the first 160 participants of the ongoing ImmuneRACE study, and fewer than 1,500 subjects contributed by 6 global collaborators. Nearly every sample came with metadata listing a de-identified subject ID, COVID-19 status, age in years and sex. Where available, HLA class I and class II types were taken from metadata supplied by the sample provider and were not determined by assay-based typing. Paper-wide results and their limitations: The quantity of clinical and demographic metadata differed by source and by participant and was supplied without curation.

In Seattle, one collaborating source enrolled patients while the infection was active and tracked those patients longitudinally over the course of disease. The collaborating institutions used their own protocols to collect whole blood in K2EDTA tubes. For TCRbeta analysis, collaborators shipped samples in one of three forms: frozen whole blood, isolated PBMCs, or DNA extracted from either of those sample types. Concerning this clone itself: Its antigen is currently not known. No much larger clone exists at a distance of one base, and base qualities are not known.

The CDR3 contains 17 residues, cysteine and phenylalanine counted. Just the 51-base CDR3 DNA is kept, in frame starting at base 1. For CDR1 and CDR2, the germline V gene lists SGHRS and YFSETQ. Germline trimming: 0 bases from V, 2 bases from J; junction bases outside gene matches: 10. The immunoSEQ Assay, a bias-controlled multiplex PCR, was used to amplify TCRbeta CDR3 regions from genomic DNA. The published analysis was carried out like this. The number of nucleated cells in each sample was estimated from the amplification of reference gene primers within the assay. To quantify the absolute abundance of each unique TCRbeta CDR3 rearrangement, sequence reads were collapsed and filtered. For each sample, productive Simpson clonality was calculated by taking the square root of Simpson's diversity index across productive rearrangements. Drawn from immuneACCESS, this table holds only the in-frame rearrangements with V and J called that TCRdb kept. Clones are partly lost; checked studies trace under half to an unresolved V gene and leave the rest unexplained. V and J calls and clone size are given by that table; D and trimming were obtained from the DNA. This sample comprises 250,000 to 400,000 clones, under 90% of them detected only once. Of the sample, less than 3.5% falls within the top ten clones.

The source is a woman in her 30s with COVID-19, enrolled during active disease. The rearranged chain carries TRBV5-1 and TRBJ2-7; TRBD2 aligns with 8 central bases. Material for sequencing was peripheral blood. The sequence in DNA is TGCGCCAGCAGCTTGGCAGCGGGAGTCCTCCTCCCCTACGAGCAGTACTTC. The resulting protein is CASSLAAGVLLPYEQYF.